The subject of this entry is one T cell receptor (beta chain). The assay was immunoSEQ multiplex PCR, and TCRdb's table has in-frame clones only and misses some. This sample has roughly 170,000 clones, with roughly 94% found just once. This record comes from a study of control samples from healthy donors and cancer patients. The CDR3 runs 15 residues. Unmatched junction bases numbered 3, after V lost 3 bases and J lost 0 bases. The germline gives CDR1 SGHTA, CDR2 FQGNSA. Sequencing was done on a sample of blood. The J gene is TRBJ1-1, the V gene TRBV7-2; 8 nucleotides match TRBD1. This receptor was obtained from a young woman in good health. CDR3: CASSLAGGMNTEAFF. The DNA for the CDR3 is TGTGCCAGCAGCTTGGCAGGGGGCATGAACACTGAAGCTTTCTTT.